Listed here are 2 T cell receptor beta chains from one sample, sequenced in a study of blood T cell repertoires in COVID-19. Here immunoSEQ multiplex PCR was the method, and the copy in TCRdb shows in-frame clones only, minus some. This table holds about 270,000 clones, roughly 83% found once. Sample: peripheral blood. These receptors were obtained from an elderly woman with COVID-19, enrolled during active disease.

CDR3 nucleotide sequence: TGTGCCAGCAGTTTGGTGGGGGGGCGAGGTGAAGCTTTCTTT. Translation gives CASSLVGGRGEAFF. The V gene is TRBV28, the J gene TRBJ1-1; possible D gene TRBD1, 6 bases. The CDR3 is 14 residues long. Germline V CDR1 and CDR2: MDHEN, SYDVKM. The V end lost 3 bases, the J end lost 7 bases, and 15 bases lay between the germline ends.

V and J are TRBV7-2 and TRBJ1-4; 7 bases line up with TRBD1. The CDR3 has 19 residues. Germline assignment: CDR1 SGHTA and CDR2 FQGNSA. The V gene end was trimmed by 2 bases and the J gene end by 7 bases; junction bases not matched to a gene: 19. CDR3 sequence (DNA): TGTGCCAGCAGCTTACCTAAAGACAGGGATCCCCGTGAGGCTGAAAAACTGTTTTTT. This sequence encodes CASSLPKDRDPREAEKLFF.